This T cell receptor beta chain was identified during a study of T cell clonotyping in hematopoietic cell transplantation. Findings of the study overall: Cells were unsorted, so CD4 and CD8 contributions were not separated. Recipient TCR diversity dropped after transplant; expanded clonotypes rose from day 30 to 180. Higher Inverse Simpson Index values in graft donor and pretransplant recipient predicted broader posttransplant TCR diversity.

Profiling relied on immunoSEQ multiplex PCR, and the TCRdb table lists in-frame clones only, not all of them. This table holds approximately 8,700 clones, approximately 97% found once. Blood collection times were about day -28 and days 30, 100, 180 posttransplant. Concerning this clone: Its specificity is not known.

The material sequenced was peripheral blood mononuclear cells, taken 100 days after allogeneic stem cell transplant. The source of this sequence is a male patient aged 60 to 75 who had an allogeneic stem cell transplant from a related donor, so the T cells may come from the graft donor. Some clones in this sample may be carry-over from other donors' samples.

The CDR3 loop reads CASQGPRGEKLFF. The CDR3 DNA reads as TGTGCCTCACAGGGGCCGCGAGGTGAAAAACTGTTTTTT. The chain joins TRBV6-5 to TRBJ1-4, with 7 bases identical to TRBD1. This CDR3 region has 13 residues. Germline lookup yields CDR1 MNHEY and CDR2 SVGAGI. The V segment lost 11 bases and the J segment 7 bases; nucleotides outside the gene matches: 10.